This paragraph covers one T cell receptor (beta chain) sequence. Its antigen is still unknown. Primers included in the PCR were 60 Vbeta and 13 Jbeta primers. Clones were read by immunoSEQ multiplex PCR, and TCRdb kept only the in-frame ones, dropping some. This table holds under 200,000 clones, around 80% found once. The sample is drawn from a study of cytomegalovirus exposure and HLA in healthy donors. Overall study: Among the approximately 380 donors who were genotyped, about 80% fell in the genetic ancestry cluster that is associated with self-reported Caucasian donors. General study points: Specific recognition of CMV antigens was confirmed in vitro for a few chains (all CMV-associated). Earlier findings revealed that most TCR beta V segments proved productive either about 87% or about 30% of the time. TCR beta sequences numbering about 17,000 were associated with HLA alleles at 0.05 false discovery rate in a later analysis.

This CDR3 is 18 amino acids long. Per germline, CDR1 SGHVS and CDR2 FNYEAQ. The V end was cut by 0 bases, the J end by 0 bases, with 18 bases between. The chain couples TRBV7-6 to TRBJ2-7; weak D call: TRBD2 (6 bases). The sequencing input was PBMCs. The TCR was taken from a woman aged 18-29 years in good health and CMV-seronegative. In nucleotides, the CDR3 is TGTGCCAGCAGCTTAGCGGTCCCGGAGGGCTTCCCCTCCTACGAGCAGTACTTC. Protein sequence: CASSLAVPEGFPSYEQYF.